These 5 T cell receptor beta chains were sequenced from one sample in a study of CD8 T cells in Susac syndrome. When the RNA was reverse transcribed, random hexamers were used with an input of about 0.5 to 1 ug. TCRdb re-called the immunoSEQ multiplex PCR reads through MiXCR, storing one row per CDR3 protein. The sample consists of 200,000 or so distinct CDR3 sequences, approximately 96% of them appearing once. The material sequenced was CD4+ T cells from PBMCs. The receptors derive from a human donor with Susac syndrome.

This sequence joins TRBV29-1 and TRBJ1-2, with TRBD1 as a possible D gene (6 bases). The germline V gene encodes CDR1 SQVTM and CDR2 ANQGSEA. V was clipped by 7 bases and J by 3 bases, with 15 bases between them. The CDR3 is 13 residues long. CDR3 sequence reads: CSGQFGGHYGYTF. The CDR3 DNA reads TGCAGCGGCCAGTTCGGGGGCCACTATGGCTACACCTTC.

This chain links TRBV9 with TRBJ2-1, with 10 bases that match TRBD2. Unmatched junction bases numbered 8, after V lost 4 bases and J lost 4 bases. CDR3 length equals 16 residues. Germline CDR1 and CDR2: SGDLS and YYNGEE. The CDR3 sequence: CASSSPGLARYNEQFF. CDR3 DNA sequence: TGTGCCAGCAGCTCCCCGGGACTAGCGAGGTACAATGAGCAGTTCTTC.

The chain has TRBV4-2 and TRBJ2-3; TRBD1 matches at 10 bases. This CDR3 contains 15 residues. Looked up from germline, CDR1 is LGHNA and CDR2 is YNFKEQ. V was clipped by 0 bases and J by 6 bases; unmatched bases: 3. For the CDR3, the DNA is TGTGCCAGCAGCCAAGAGACAGGGGGCGAGGATACGCAGTATTTT. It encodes CASSQETGGEDTQYF.

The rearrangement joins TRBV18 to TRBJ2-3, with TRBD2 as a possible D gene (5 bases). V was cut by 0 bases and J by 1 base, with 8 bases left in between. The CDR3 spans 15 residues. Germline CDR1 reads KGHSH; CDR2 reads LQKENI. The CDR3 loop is CASSPPTLGTDTQYF. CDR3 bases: TGTGCCAGCTCACCACCTACACTAGGCACAGATACGCAGTATTTT.

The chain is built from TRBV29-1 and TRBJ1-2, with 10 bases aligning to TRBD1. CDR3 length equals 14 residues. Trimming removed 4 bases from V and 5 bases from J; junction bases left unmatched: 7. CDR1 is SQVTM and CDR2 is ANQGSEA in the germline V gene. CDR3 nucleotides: TGCAGCGTTGGAGGGCTGGACAGGGGGTATGGCTACACCTTC. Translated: CSVGGLDRGYGYTF.